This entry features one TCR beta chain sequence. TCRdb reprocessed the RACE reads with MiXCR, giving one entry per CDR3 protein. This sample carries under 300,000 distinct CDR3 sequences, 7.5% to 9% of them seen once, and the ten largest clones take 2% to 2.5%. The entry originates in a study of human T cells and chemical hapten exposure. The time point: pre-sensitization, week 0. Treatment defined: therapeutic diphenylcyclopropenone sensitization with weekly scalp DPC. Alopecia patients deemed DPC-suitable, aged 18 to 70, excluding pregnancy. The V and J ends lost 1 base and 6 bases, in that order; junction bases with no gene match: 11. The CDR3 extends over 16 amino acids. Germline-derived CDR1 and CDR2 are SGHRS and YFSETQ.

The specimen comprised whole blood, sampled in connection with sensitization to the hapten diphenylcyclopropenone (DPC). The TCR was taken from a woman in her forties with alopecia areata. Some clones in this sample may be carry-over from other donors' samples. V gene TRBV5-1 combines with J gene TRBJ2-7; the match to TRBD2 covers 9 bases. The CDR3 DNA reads TGCGCCAGCAGCTTGACCTCGGCGATAGCGGGGGCCGAGCAGTACTTC. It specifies CASSLTSAIAGAEQYF. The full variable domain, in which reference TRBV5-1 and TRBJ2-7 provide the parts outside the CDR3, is KAGVTQTPRYLIKTRGQQVTLSCSPISGHRSVSWYQQTPGQGLQFLFEYFSETQRNKGNFPGRFSGRQFSNSRSEMNVSTLELGDSALYLCASSLTSAIAGAEQYFGPGTRLTVT.